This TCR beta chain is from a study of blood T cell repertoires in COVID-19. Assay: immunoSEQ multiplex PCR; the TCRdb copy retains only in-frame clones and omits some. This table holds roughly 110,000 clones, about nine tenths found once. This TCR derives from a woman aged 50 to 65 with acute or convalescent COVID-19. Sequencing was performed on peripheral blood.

The CDR3 DNA follows: TGTGCCAGCAGTTTGGTCAGGGGAGTGACAGATACGCAGTATTTT. This encodes CASSLVRGVTDTQYF. J is TRBJ2-3 and V is TRBV28; weak D call: TRBD1 (6 bases). Germline V gene sequence: CDR1 MDHEN, CDR2 SYDVKM. The CDR3 contains 15 residues. V gave up 3 bases and J gave up 3 bases, with 13 bases separating them.